One and the same sample provided the 25 T cell receptor beta chains below, sequenced in a study of tumor-infiltrating lymphocytes in primary liver carcinoma. Starting from around 0.45 ug of total RNA, TCR beta cDNA was produced with a primer in the constant region. Sequencing libraries for TCR beta derived from three nested multiplex PCR rounds that used slightly modified ARM-PCR. Rounds one and two of PCR, each of roughly 11 cycles, were primed with TRBV1-TRBV30 forward primers and a C-beta reverse primer. TCRdb reanalysed the multiplex PCR reads using MiXCR and keeps one entry per CDR3 protein. Found here are 80,000 or so distinct CDR3 sequences, 60% to 80% of them singletons; the top ten hold roughly 15%. The roughly 17-31 mg bulk tissue piece was not sorted before simultaneous RNA and DNA extraction. The sample consisted of liver tumor tissue from sampling region 4. The subset denotes: tumor region T4, right-lateral pole. These TCRs come from a woman in her sixties or seventies with primary liver carcinoma and hepatitis B virus infection.

Concerning this clonotype itself: Being one base from a much bigger clone, this may be a read error. The chain couples TRBV5-1 to TRBJ2-2, with 7 bases aligning to TRBD1. Germline CDR1 SGHRS, CDR2 YFSETQ. J gave up 7 bases and V 0 bases, and 12 bases lay outside the gene matches. CDR3 size: 17 residues. The CDR3 loop reads CASSLALRTGPSGELFF. The CDR3 DNA is TGCGCCAGCAGCTTGGCGCTGCGGACAGGCCCCAGCGGGGAGCTGTTTTTT.

This clonotype has more than one count but fewer than ten. This chain uses TRBV6-4 with TRBJ2-1, with 7 bases identical to TRBD2. Trimming took 9 bases from V and 11 from J; bases not matched to a gene: 16. The CDR3 runs 14 residues. The V gene's germline CDR1 is MRHNA and CDR2 SNTAGT. CDR3 sequence (DNA): TGTGCCAGTAGCGACGGGGAGGGGATGGGTAAGCAGTTCTTC. Its translation is CASSDGEGMGKQFF.

Notes on this clonotype: The CDR3 does not end in the conserved phenylalanine or tryptophan, so this is likely a read error. As DNA, the CDR3 is TGTGCCAGCACCCAAGTCCCGGGACAGAGGCATTCCGGGGCTGGTAAGCAGTTCCTC. It is translated as CASTQVPGQRHSGAGKQFL. The chain carries TRBV28 and TRBJ2-1; 7 bases are shared with TRBD1. CDR1 is MDHEN and CDR2 is SYDVKM in the germline V gene. The V segment lost 7 bases and the J segment 11 bases; nucleotides outside the gene matches: 29. The CDR3 is made up of 19 amino acids.

Remarks on this clonotype: It may be a read error: a sequence one base away is much more abundant. V is TRBV5-5 and J is TRBJ2-7; 7 bases map to TRBD1. This CDR3 spans 14 amino acids. The V gene's germline CDR1 is SGHKS and CDR2 YYEKEE (reference sequence). The CDR3 region is CANSRQGSSYEQYF. The CDR3 nucleotides read TGTGCCAACAGCCGACAGGGAAGCTCCTACGAGCAGTACTTC.

This clonotype was detected only once. The gene calls are TRBV6-6 and TRBJ1-5; D remains ambiguous. Trimming pared 4 bases from V and 4 bases from J, leaving 11 bases between. The CDR3 sequence is 14 residues long. Looked up from germline, CDR1 is MNHNY and CDR2 is SVGAGI (reference sequence). Here the CDR3 DNA reads TGTGCCAGCAGTTCGAAGATAGGGAATCAGCCCCAGCATTTT. This encodes CASSSKIGNQPQHF.

For this clonotype: A junction boundary mismatches the germline segment, possibly from a read error. This rearrangement joins TRBV11-2 to TRBJ2-3; unclear D gene. Per the germline V gene, CDR1 is SGHAT and CDR2 is FQNNGV. CDR3 length: 14 residues. This chain's CDR3 is CASSVGFPTVTQYF. CDR3 in DNA: TGTGCCAGCAGCGTGGGGTTTCCCACAGTTACGCAGTATTTT.

This chain joins TRBV6-1 and TRBJ2-5, with D perhaps being TRBD1 or TRBD2 (5 bases each). Between the trimmed V and J ends, which lost 10 bases and 5 bases, there was a span of 23 bases. The CDR3 length is 15 residues. Germline loops: CDR1 MNHNS, CDR2 SASEGT. CDR3 bases: TGTGCCACCAGCCCAAGGACATGGGAGTCGGAGACCCAGTACTTC. Its protein product is CATSPRTWESETQYF.

The V and J genes are TRBV16 and TRBJ1-1; D perhaps matches TRBD1 (5 bases). The V end was cut by 6 bases, the J end by 4 bases, with 9 bases between. The CDR3 covers 12 residues. Germline V gene data show CDR1 as KGHSY and CDR2 as FQNENV. The CDR3 reads CASSDGGTEAFF. In nucleotides, the CDR3 is TGTGCCAGCAGTGATGGGGGCACTGAAGCTTTCTTT.

This clonotype was observed a few times. V is TRBV11-2 and J is TRBJ2-5; D is possibly TRBD1 or TRBD2 (5 bases each). Germline CDR1 and CDR2: SGHAT and FQNNGV. The CDR3 consists of 15 residues. V lost 4 bases to trimming and J lost 4 bases, with 16 bases between them. CDR3 DNA sequence: TGTGCCAGCAGCTCGTTAGAGGGGAAACGAGAGACCCAGTACTTC. Translation: CASSSLEGKRETQYF.

This clonotype was counted ten times or more. This chain uses TRBV29-1 with TRBJ2-5, with 7 bases that match TRBD2. Trimming removed 3 bases from V and 2 bases from J; junction bases left unmatched: 6. The germline V gene has CDR1 SQVTM and CDR2 ANQGSEA. The CDR3 consists of 14 residues. The DNA for the CDR3 is TGCAGCGTTGACGCGGGAGCAACTCAAGAGACCCAGTACTTC. Translating gives CSVDAGATQETQYF.

This clonotype was counted a few times. The V and J genes are TRBV28 and TRBJ1-1; D not certain. The CDR3 is 15 amino acids. V was clipped by 4 bases and J by 5 bases, with 17 bases between them. CDR1 and CDR2 (germline): MDHEN, SYDVKM. The DNA of the CDR3 is TGTGCCAGCAGTTCCGTAAGAACCCGAAGAACTGAAGCTTTCTTT. Translated: CASSSVRTRRTEAFF.

As to this clonotype: The junction shows a germline mismatch at one end, possibly a read error. The V and J genes are TRBV7-8 and TRBJ2-3; D call uncertain. The CDR3 consists of 17 residues. The germline V gene encodes CDR1 SGHVS and CDR2 FQNEAQ. The CDR3 coding sequence is TGTGCTAGCAGCTTACTCGCGACTCCTTCTCGCACAGATACGCAGTATTTT. Its translation is CASSLLATPSRTDTQYF.

On this clonotype itself: Germline is not matched at one junction end, which may reflect a read error. The chain joins TRBV12-3 or TRBV12-4 to TRBJ2-3, with TRBD2 matching over 9 bases. The CDR3 totals 17 residues. CDR3 in amino acids: CASSLQLLAGPPDTQYF. In nucleotides, the CDR3 is TGTGCCAGTAGTTTACAGTTACTAGCGGGCCCCCCGGATACGCAGTATTTT.

About this clonotype: Compared with germline, one end of the junction differs, possibly owing to a read error. The rearrangement links TRBV11-2 to TRBJ1-6; D perhaps matches TRBD1 (6 bases). Per germline, CDR1 SGHAT and CDR2 FQNNGV. The CDR3 is made up of 15 amino acids. The CDR3 protein is CANSLDPGANSPLHF. CDR3 DNA sequence: TGTGCCAACAGCTTAGACCCGGGGGCCAATTCACCCCTCCATTTC.

Details on this clonotype: One end of the junction does not line up with germline, which may come from a read error. The rearrangement links TRBV6-6 to TRBJ2-7; D call uncertain. CDR1 is MNHNY and CDR2 is SVGAGI in the germline V gene (reference sequence). This CDR3 comprises 15 residues. CDR3 DNA sequence: TGTGCCAGCAGTTACTCTAGCAGGTGGAACTACGAGCAGCACTTC. It yields the protein CASSYSSRWNYEQHF.

The gene calls are TRBV2 and TRBJ2-1; D ambiguous. V was shortened by 6 bases and J by 3 bases, with 15 bases between the two germline ends. CDR3 length: 15 residues. Germline-derived CDR1 and CDR2 are SNHLY and FYNNEI. CDR3 in amino acids: CASRPTAGGYNEQFF. In DNA form, the CDR3 reads TGTGCCAGCAGACCCACGGCTGGTGGCTACAATGAGCAGTTCTTC. Filled out from reference TRBV2 and TRBJ2-1, the complete variable domain reads EPEVTQTPSHQVTQMGQEVILRCVPISNHLYFYWYRQILGQKVEFLVSFYNNEISEKSEIFDDQFSVERPDGSNFTLKIRSTKLEDSAMYFCASRPTAGGYNEQFFGPGTRLTVL.

Comment on this clonotype: Mismatch with germline at one junction end may stem from a read error. The chain employs TRBV11-2 and TRBJ2-3; D is perhaps TRBD1 (5 bases). CDR1 and CDR2 from the germline V gene are SGHAT and FQNNGV. This CDR3 comprises 15 residues. The CDR3 loop reads CASRPSAISTGTQYF. CDR3 nucleotide sequence: TGTGCCAGCAGACCCTCTGCGATTAGCACAGGTACGCAGTATTTT.

This clonotype has at least ten counts. The chain has TRBV28 and TRBJ1-5; D is unresolved. The length of the CDR3 is 18 residues. V lost 2 bases, J lost 8 bases, and 25 bases lay in between. From germline, CDR1 is MDHEN and CDR2 SYDVKM. The CDR3 DNA reads as TGTGCCAGCAGTTTAATTGTAACAGCCAGCAATATTAAGGAGCCCCAGCATTTT. Protein product: CASSLIVTASNIKEPQHF.

This clonotype was detected only a few times. Given a much more abundant clone one base away, this may be a read error. The chain is built from TRBV29-1 and TRBJ2-1; the match to TRBD1 covers 7 bases. V trimming: 0 bases; J trimming: 7 bases; junction bases outside the gene matches: 9. The CDR3 sequence is 15 residues long. From germline, CDR1 is SQVTM and CDR2 ANQGSEA. In DNA form, the CDR3 reads TGCAGCGTTGAAGATGGTAATAGCAGGGGGAATGAGCAGTTCTTC. Translation: CSVEDGNSRGNEQFF.

This sequence joins TRBV10-2 and TRBJ2-3; 7 positions agree with TRBD2. The length of the CDR3 is 15 residues. After removal of 7 bases from V and 2 bases from J, the junction contained 9 bases not matched to a gene. Germline values: CDR1 WSHSY, CDR2 SAAADI. The CDR3 DNA reads TGCGCCAGCACTACTAGCGAGACTAACACAGATACGCAGTATTTT. Amino acids: CASTTSETNTDTQYF.

This clonotype has a single count. Germline and junction disagree at one end, which may indicate a read error. The chain links TRBV29-1 to TRBJ2-7, with 9 bases aligning to TRBD2. This CDR3 is built from 14 residues. CDR1 is SQVTM and CDR2 is ANQGSEA in the germline V gene. The CDR3 reads CSVGGLAAPYDQCF. CDR3 nucleotides: TGCAGTGTTGGGGGACTAGCAGCCCCCTACGATCAGTGCTTC.

The rearrangement uses TRBV7-3 and TRBJ2-1, with 11 bases identical to TRBD2. The V gene end was trimmed by 6 bases and the J gene end by 5 bases; junction bases not matched to a gene: 9. The germline V gene has CDR1 SGHTA and CDR2 FQGTGA. CDR3 length: 16 amino acids. This chain's CDR3 is CASSRAGTSGNNEQFF. As DNA, the CDR3 is TGTGCCAGCAGTCGTGCCGGGACTAGCGGAAACAATGAGCAGTTCTTC.

Of note for this clonotype: A junction boundary mismatches the germline segment, possibly from a read error. V usage is TRBV11-2 and J usage is TRBJ1-5; D is unresolved. Per the germline V gene, CDR1 is SGHAT and CDR2 is FQNNGV. CDR3 length: 13 amino acids. Written as DNA, the CDR3 is TGCGCCAGCAGCTTAGGTCGGTGTGAGCCCCAGCATTTT. Its protein product is CASSLGRCEPQHF.

This clonotype was observed once. J is TRBJ2-7 and V is TRBV18, with TRBD1 matching 8 bases. This CDR3 spans 15 amino acids. Germline V gene data show CDR1 as KGHSH and CDR2 as LQKENI. V shed 8 bases and J 1 base; nucleotides not matched to a gene: 10. The CDR3 DNA reads as TGTGCCAGCCACCGGACAGGGAAAGGGTCCTACGAGCAGTACTTC. Its protein is CASHRTGKGSYEQYF.

As for this clonotype: A read error may produce the germline difference seen at one junction end. CDR3 sequence: CACSLEGASGCGYTF. The CDR3 bases are TGCGCCTGCAGCTTAGAGGGGGCCAGTGGCTGTGGCTACACCTTC. The chain has TRBV11-2 and TRBJ1-2; 7 bases fit TRBD1. The CDR3 spans 15 residues. Germline V gives CDR1 SGHAT, CDR2 FQNNGV.